Listed below are T cell receptor beta chains from one sample, sequenced in a study of T-cell reconstitution after alpha-beta-depleted transplantation in children. TCRdb itself ran the PCR reads through MiXCR, one entry per CDR3 protein. In the table there are about 360,000 distinct CDR3 sequences, 13% of which are singletons. The sample was PBMCs, taken from the stem cell graft. The source of these receptors is a human donor who donated a stem cell graft to a child with Fanconi anemia. Both conserved end residues are part of each CDR3. A D gene is named only where the DNA matches it firmly. Size is stated for part of the rows, as once, few or many counts, or as a class when the clone is expanded.

V gene: TRBV25-1
clone size: few
J gene: TRBJ1-1
CDR3 length: 17
D gene: .
CDR3 protein: CASSARGWTTLEGEAFF
CDR3 DNA: TGTGCCAGCAGTGCCAGAGGTTGGACAACCCTGGAGGGTGAAGCTTTCTTT

V gene: TRBV6-2/TRBV6-3
clone size: .
J gene: TRBJ2-1
CDR3 length: 14
D gene: .
CDR3 protein: CASNRDVSYNEQFF
CDR3 DNA: TGTGCCAGCAACAGGGATGTCTCCTACAATGAGCAGTTCTTC

V gene: TRBV7-9
clone size: few
J gene: TRBJ2-5
CDR3 length: 16
D gene: TRBD2
CDR3 protein: CASSLGPSGDQETQYF
CDR3 DNA: TGTGCCAGCAGCTTAGGCCCCAGCGGGGATCAAGAGACCCAGTACTTC

V gene: TRBV2
clone size: .
J gene: TRBJ2-5
CDR3 length: 14
D gene: TRBD1
CDR3 protein: CASSQPRGQETQYF
CDR3 DNA: TGTGCCAGCAGTCAACCCAGGGGGCAGGAGACCCAGTACTTC

V gene: TRBV7-9
clone size: .
J gene: TRBJ2-2
CDR3 length: 13
D gene: .
CDR3 protein: CASSLRPGWELFF
CDR3 DNA: TGTGCCAGCAGCCTGCGACCCGGTTGGGAGCTGTTTTTT

V gene: TRBV6-1
clone size: .
J gene: TRBJ2-5
CDR3 length: 15
D gene: TRBD1
CDR3 protein: CASSEWGQGAETQYF
CDR3 DNA: TGTGCCAGCAGTGAATGGGGACAGGGGGCAGAGACCCAGTACTTC

V gene: TRBV29-1
clone size: few
J gene: TRBJ2-2
CDR3 length: 12
D gene: .
CDR3 protein: CSVDKNTGELFF
CDR3 DNA: TGCAGCGTTGATAAGAACACCGGGGAGCTGTTTTTT

V gene: TRBV6-2/TRBV6-3
clone size: .
J gene: TRBJ2-5
CDR3 length: 16
D gene: .
CDR3 protein: CASSYSRGLRGETQYF
CDR3 DNA: TGTGCCAGCAGTTACTCGAGAGGGTTGCGGGGAGAGACCCAGTACTTC

V gene: TRBV11-1
clone size: .
J gene: TRBJ2-1
CDR3 length: 14
D gene: .
CDR3 protein: CASSSPEGTTEQFF
CDR3 DNA: TGTGCCAGCAGTTCTCCGGAGGGGACGACTGAGCAGTTCTTC

V gene: TRBV12-3/TRBV12-4
clone size: .
J gene: TRBJ2-7
CDR3 length: 13
D gene: TRBD1
CDR3 protein: CASRRTGTGEQYF
CDR3 DNA: TGTGCCAGCCGAAGGACAGGGACAGGCGAGCAGTACTTC

V gene: TRBV6-5
clone size: .
J gene: TRBJ2-1
CDR3 length: 13
D gene: .
CDR3 protein: CASSYRGWNEQFF
CDR3 DNA: TGTGCCAGCAGTTACCGGGGCTGGAATGAGCAGTTCTTC

V gene: TRBV5-1
clone size: many
J gene: TRBJ2-1
CDR3 length: 14
D gene: .
CDR3 protein: CASSPDSSYNEQFF
CDR3 DNA: TGCGCCAGCAGCCCGGACAGTTCCTACAATGAGCAGTTCTTC

V gene: TRBV6-5
clone size: .
J gene: TRBJ1-2
CDR3 length: 13
D gene: .
CDR3 protein: CASSYSVGSGYTF
CDR3 DNA: TGTGCCAGCAGTTACTCGGTCGGGTCTGGCTACACCTTC

V gene: TRBV5-1
clone size: .
J gene: TRBJ1-5
CDR3 length: 14
D gene: .
CDR3 protein: CASSSDGGNQPQHF
CDR3 DNA: TGCGCCAGCAGCTCGGACGGAGGCAATCAGCCCCAGCATTTT

V gene: TRBV6-5
clone size: .
J gene: TRBJ2-5
CDR3 length: 14
D gene: .
CDR3 protein: CASSYPGQKETQYF
CDR3 DNA: TGTGCCAGCAGTTACCCAGGACAGAAGGAGACCCAGTACTTC

V gene: TRBV7-2
clone size: few
J gene: TRBJ2-1
CDR3 length: 15
D gene: .
CDR3 protein: CASSWTSSSYNEQFF
CDR3 DNA: TGTGCCAGCAGCTGGACCTCTAGCTCCTACAATGAGCAGTTCTTC

V gene: TRBV20-1
clone size: few
J gene: TRBJ2-3
CDR3 length: 16
D gene: TRBD2
CDR3 protein: CSAQGLAGGRTDTQYF
CDR3 DNA: TGCAGTGCCCAAGGACTAGCGGGGGGACGCACAGATACGCAGTATTTT

V gene: TRBV6-5
clone size: many
J gene: TRBJ2-2
CDR3 length: 17
D gene: .
CDR3 protein: CASSYSDPEVLTGELFF
CDR3 DNA: TGTGCCAGCAGTTACTCCGATCCCGAGGTTCTCACCGGGGAGCTGTTTTTT

V gene: TRBV6-5
clone size: .
J gene: TRBJ2-7
CDR3 length: 15
D gene: .
CDR3 protein: CASMFGGLGSYEQYF
CDR3 DNA: TGTGCCAGCATGTTCGGGGGCCTAGGCTCCTACGAGCAGTACTTC

V gene: TRBV20-1
clone size: .
J gene: TRBJ1-5
CDR3 length: 14
D gene: .
CDR3 protein: CSASGALTGQPQHF
CDR3 DNA: TGCAGTGCTAGTGGGGCCTTAACGGGGCAGCCCCAGCATTTT

V gene: TRBV7-2
clone size: .
J gene: TRBJ2-4
CDR3 length: 16
D gene: TRBD1
CDR3 protein: CASRNNRDSWENIQYF
CDR3 DNA: TGTGCCAGCAGAAACAACCGGGACAGTTGGGAGAACATTCAGTACTTC

V gene: TRBV19
clone size: few
J gene: TRBJ1-2
CDR3 length: 14
D gene: .
CDR3 protein: CASRPQGANYGYTF
CDR3 DNA: TGTGCCAGTAGGCCACAGGGAGCTAACTATGGCTACACCTTC

V gene: TRBV29-1
clone size: few
J gene: TRBJ1-1
CDR3 length: 15
D gene: .
CDR3 protein: CSVANGRAFGTEAFF
CDR3 DNA: TGCAGCGTTGCTAACGGCAGGGCGTTTGGCACTGAAGCTTTCTTT

V gene: TRBV15
clone size: .
J gene: TRBJ2-1
CDR3 length: 15
D gene: .
CDR3 protein: CATSISIQSYNEQFF
CDR3 DNA: TGTGCCACCAGCATATCGATACAGTCCTACAATGAGCAGTTCTTC

V gene: TRBV11-2
clone size: .
J gene: TRBJ1-3
CDR3 length: 14
D gene: .
CDR3 protein: CASSPGLAGNTIYF
CDR3 DNA: TGTGCCAGCAGTCCAGGGCTGGCTGGAAACACCATATATTTT

V gene: TRBV12-3/TRBV12-4
clone size: .
J gene: TRBJ1-1
CDR3 length: 11
D gene: .
CDR3 protein: CASSLQGLAFF
CDR3 DNA: TGTGCCAGCAGTTTGCAGGGGTTGGCTTTCTTT

V gene: TRBV30
clone size: .
J gene: TRBJ2-2
CDR3 length: 18
D gene: .
CDR3 protein: CAWSPFGGGFANTGELFF
CDR3 DNA: TGTGCCTGGAGTCCCTTCGGAGGAGGCTTCGCGAACACCGGGGAGCTGTTTTTT

V gene: TRBV15
clone size: few
J gene: TRBJ2-1
CDR3 length: 13
D gene: .
CDR3 protein: CATSAGRYNEQFF
CDR3 DNA: TGTGCCACCAGTGCGGGGCGTTACAATGAGCAGTTCTTC

V gene: TRBV7-3
clone size: few
J gene: TRBJ2-1
CDR3 length: 13
D gene: .
CDR3 protein: CASSLTTYNEQFF
CDR3 DNA: TGTGCCAGCAGCTTGACTACATACAATGAGCAGTTCTTC

V gene: TRBV3-1
clone size: .
J gene: TRBJ2-7
CDR3 length: 16
D gene: .
CDR3 protein: CASSHSDSPTPYELYF
CDR3 DNA: TGTGCCAGCAGCCACTCGGACAGCCCTACCCCCTACGAGCTGTACTTC

V gene: TRBV29-1
clone size: .
J gene: TRBJ2-2
CDR3 length: 14
D gene: .
CDR3 protein: CSGGRGPLTGELFF
CDR3 DNA: TGCAGCGGGGGCAGGGGCCCCCTCACCGGGGAGCTGTTTTTT

V gene: TRBV29-1
clone size: few
J gene: TRBJ2-1
CDR3 length: 18
D gene: TRBD2
CDR3 protein: CSVEWTSGGSSSYNEQFF
CDR3 DNA: TGCAGCGTTGAATGGACTAGCGGGGGCTCCAGCTCCTACAATGAGCAGTTCTTC

V gene: TRBV20-1
clone size: few
J gene: TRBJ2-5
CDR3 length: 12
D gene: .
CDR3 protein: CSALSGQETQYF
CDR3 DNA: TGCAGTGCCCTTAGCGGACAAGAGACCCAGTACTTC

V gene: TRBV18
clone size: .
J gene: TRBJ2-1
CDR3 length: 15
D gene: TRBD1
CDR3 protein: CASSPGGPTINEQFF
CDR3 DNA: TGTGCCAGCTCCCCAGGGGGACCTACAATTAATGAGCAGTTCTTC

V gene: TRBV11-1
clone size: many
J gene: TRBJ1-1
CDR3 length: 18
D gene: TRBD1
CDR3 protein: CASSSSKTGVRMNTEAFF
CDR3 DNA: TGTGCCAGCAGCTCGTCGAAGACAGGGGTCCGCATGAACACTGAAGCTTTCTTT

V gene: TRBV29-1
clone size: .
J gene: TRBJ1-1
CDR3 length: 13
D gene: .
CDR3 protein: CSLSGAVNTEAFF
CDR3 DNA: TGCAGCCTATCCGGGGCGGTGAACACTGAAGCTTTCTTT

V gene: TRBV7-2
clone size: many
J gene: TRBJ2-3
CDR3 length: 14
D gene: .
CDR3 protein: CASSWSGSTDTQYF
CDR3 DNA: TGTGCCAGCAGCTGGTCCGGGAGCACAGATACGCAGTATTTT

V gene: TRBV3-1
clone size: few
J gene: TRBJ1-2
CDR3 length: 16
D gene: TRBD1
CDR3 protein: CASSRHSDREGDGYTF
CDR3 DNA: TGTGCCAGCAGCAGGCACTCTGACAGGGAAGGGGATGGCTACACCTTC

V gene: TRBV6-1
clone size: .
J gene: TRBJ1-2
CDR3 length: 16
D gene: .
CDR3 protein: CASSDRTFRENYGYTF
CDR3 DNA: TGTGCCAGTTCTGACAGGACCTTCAGGGAAAACTATGGCTACACCTTC

V gene: TRBV28
clone size: many
J gene: TRBJ2-2
CDR3 length: 15
D gene: .
CDR3 protein: CASSIRESETGELFF
CDR3 DNA: TGTGCCAGCAGTATCAGGGAGAGCGAGACCGGGGAGCTGTTTTTT

V gene: TRBV15
clone size: .
J gene: TRBJ2-1
CDR3 length: 12
D gene: .
CDR3 protein: CATSRASVEQFF
CDR3 DNA: TGTGCCACCAGCAGAGCTAGCGTTGAGCAGTTCTTC

V gene: TRBV4-2
clone size: few
J gene: TRBJ1-2
CDR3 length: 15
D gene: .
CDR3 protein: CASSQDSGDIYGYTF
CDR3 DNA: TGTGCCAGCAGCCAAGATTCGGGGGACATCTATGGCTACACCTTC

V gene: TRBV4-3
clone size: .
J gene: TRBJ2-2
CDR3 length: 14
D gene: .
CDR3 protein: CASSHQGATGELFF
CDR3 DNA: TGCGCCAGCAGCCATCAGGGCGCGACCGGGGAGCTGTTTTTT

V gene: TRBV5-6
clone size: few
J gene: TRBJ2-1
CDR3 length: 14
D gene: .
CDR3 protein: CASSPADIYNEQFF
CDR3 DNA: TGTGCCAGCAGCCCGGCAGACATATACAATGAGCAGTTCTTC

V gene: TRBV5-1
clone size: few
J gene: TRBJ2-3
CDR3 length: 14
D gene: .
CDR3 protein: CVSHGGGFEDTQYF
CDR3 DNA: TGCGTTTCGCATGGTGGAGGGTTCGAAGATACGCAGTATTTT

V gene: TRBV7-6
clone size: once
J gene: TRBJ2-2
CDR3 length: 16
D gene: .
CDR3 protein: CASSFFQGLGVGELFF
CDR3 DNA: TGTGCCAGCAGCTTCTTCCAGGGTTTAGGAGTCGGGGAGCTGTTTTTT

V gene: TRBV6-1
clone size: many
J gene: TRBJ1-2
CDR3 length: 14
D gene: .
CDR3 protein: CASSETDINYGYTF
CDR3 DNA: TGTGCCAGCAGTGAGACAGATATTAACTATGGCTACACCTTC

V gene: TRBV6-1
clone size: .
J gene: TRBJ1-2
CDR3 length: 14
D gene: .
CDR3 protein: CASFRPDLNYGYTF
CDR3 DNA: TGTGCCAGCTTTCGACCCGACTTGAACTATGGCTACACCTTC

V gene: TRBV11-2
clone size: .
J gene: TRBJ1-5
CDR3 length: 15
D gene: .
CDR3 protein: CASSLRAAANQPQHF
CDR3 DNA: TGTGCCAGCAGCTTAAGGGCAGCAGCAAATCAGCCCCAGCATTTT

V gene: TRBV11-2
clone size: .
J gene: TRBJ2-2
CDR3 length: 14
D gene: .
CDR3 protein: CASSLNGATGELFF
CDR3 DNA: TGTGCCAGCAGCTTAAATGGGGCCACCGGGGAGCTGTTTTTT

V gene: TRBV4-3
clone size: few
J gene: TRBJ2-2
CDR3 length: 13
D gene: .
CDR3 protein: CASSQGPGGELFF
CDR3 DNA: TGCGCCAGCAGCCAGGGACCCGGGGGGGAGCTGTTTTTT

V gene: TRBV12-3/TRBV12-4
clone size: .
J gene: TRBJ2-7
CDR3 length: 14
D gene: .
CDR3 protein: CASSYTGTPYEQYF
CDR3 DNA: TGTGCCAGCAGTTATACAGGGACCCCCTACGAGCAGTACTTC

V gene: TRBV20-1
clone size: .
J gene: TRBJ2-1
CDR3 length: 16
D gene: .
CDR3 protein: CSAWNTGRQTYNEQFF
CDR3 DNA: TGCAGTGCGTGGAATACAGGGAGGCAGACCTACAATGAGCAGTTCTTC

V gene: TRBV29-1
clone size: .
J gene: TRBJ1-1
CDR3 length: 11
D gene: .
CDR3 protein: CSAEPGFTAFF
CDR3 DNA: TGCAGCGCCGAACCAGGGTTCACAGCTTTCTTT

V gene: TRBV5-1
clone size: many
J gene: TRBJ2-5
CDR3 length: 16
D gene: .
CDR3 protein: CASSQDLGDGEETQYF
CDR3 DNA: TGCGCCAGCAGCCAAGATCTGGGAGACGGCGAAGAGACCCAGTACTTC